This is a list of T cell receptor beta chains from one sample in a study of human T cells and chemical hapten exposure. MiXCR, run by TCRdb on the RACE reads, gives a single entry per CDR3 protein. The table lists 250,000 to 300,000 distinct CDR3 sequences, 7.5% to 9% of them singletons. The sequenced sample was whole blood, obtained in connection with sensitization to the hapten diphenylcyclopropenone (DPC). The receptor set was obtained from a man aged 18 to 29 with alopecia areata. Some clones in this sample may be carry-over from other donors' samples. Both conserved end residues are part of each CDR3. A D gene is named only where the DNA matches it firmly. Some rows mark clone size as missing; the rest say once, few, many or name a class of expanded clone.

.	TRBV6-5	TRBJ1-2	few	TGTGCCAGCAGGGGTGAGGGGTTCAACTATGGCTACACCTTC	CASRGEGFNYGYTF
.	TRBV14	TRBJ1-4	many	TGTGCCAGCAGCCAAGAAGGCGGACCGGGAGAAAAACTGTTTTTT	CASSQEGGPGEKLFF
.	TRBV7-9	TRBJ2-3	many	TGTGCCAGCAGCCCAGACTCCCGCACAGATACGCAGTATTTT	CASSPDSRTDTQYF
TRBD1	TRBV29-1	TRBJ2-2	many	TGCAGCGTTGATGGACAGGGCACCGGGGAGCTGTTTTTT	CSVDGQGTGELFF
.	TRBV3-1	TRBJ2-7	.	TGTGCCAGCAGCCCCGCCCTCTACGAGCAGTACTTC	CASSPALYEQYF
TRBD1	TRBV27	TRBJ1-1	few	TGTGCCAGCAGTTTATCGGACAGGGGGGCGGCAGACACTGAAGCTTTCTTT	CASSLSDRGAADTEAFF
TRBD1	TRBV7-2	TRBJ2-3	.	TGTGCCAGCAGCGTACGACAGGGCGTTGGCGCAGATACGCAGTATTTT	CASSVRQGVGADTQYF
TRBD1	TRBV4-3	TRBJ2-5	few	TGCGCCAGCAGTCTCTCCGGGACAGGGGGCCAAGAGACCCAGTACTTC	CASSLSGTGGQETQYF
.	TRBV7-2	TRBJ1-2	.	TGTGCCAGCAGCTTAGGCCGGGCCCAAGAAGCGGGCTACACCTTC	CASSLGRAQEAGYTF
.	TRBV19	TRBJ1-5	few	TGTGCCAGTATGCGGGTAAAAGGCGTCAGCAATCAGCCCCAGCATTTT	CASMRVKGVSNQPQHF
.	TRBV3-1	TRBJ1-6	many	TGTGCCAGCAGCCCAGACAGGAATTCACCCCTCCACTTT	CASSPDRNSPLHF
.	TRBV7-2	TRBJ2-5	many	TGTGCCAGCAGCCGTGACAGAAGTCGTCGAGAGACCCAGTACTTC	CASSRDRSRRETQYF
.	TRBV6-5	TRBJ1-5	.	TGTGCCAGCAGTTACTCCGTCAGCAATCAGCCCCAGCATTTT	CASSYSVSNQPQHF
.	TRBV6-2/TRBV6-3	TRBJ1-1	.	TGTGCCAGCAGTTACACAAGGAACACTGAAGCTTTCTTT	CASSYTRNTEAFF
.	TRBV7-2	TRBJ1-1	.	TGTGCCAGCAGACGGACCGGGACTATTGAAGCTTTCTTT	CASRRTGTIEAFF
.	TRBV28	TRBJ1-5	many	TGTGCCAGCAGTTTAGATCAGCCCCAGCATTTT	CASSLDQPQHF
TRBD2	TRBV7-2	TRBJ2-3	.	TGTGCCAGCAGCCCCCGACTAGCGGGGGCGGGCACAGATACGCAGTATTTT	CASSPRLAGAGTDTQYF
.	TRBV11-1	TRBJ2-7	.	TGTGCCAGCAGCTCGTCTCGGTTAATCTACGAGCAGTGCTTC	CASSSSRLIYEQCF
TRBD1	TRBV9	TRBJ1-2	.	TGTGCCAGCAGCGTAGCTGGAGGGACAGTCCTCCCCCCGTATGGCTACACCTTC	CASSVAGGTVLPPYGYTF
TRBD1	TRBV3-1	TRBJ2-2	few	TGTGCCAGCAGGGGGACAGTCCCGAACACCGGGGAGCTGTTTTTT	CASRGTVPNTGELFF
TRBD1	TRBV12-3/TRBV12-4	TRBJ1-5	many	TGTGCCAGCAGTTCCAGGGGGGATCAGCCCCAGCATTTT	CASSSRGDQPQHF
TRBD1	TRBV7-2	TRBJ1-1	many	TGTGCCAGCACCCGGACAGGGTACGGGGGTGAAGCTTTCTTT	CASTRTGYGGEAFF
.	TRBV4-3	TRBJ1-3	many	TGCGCCAGCAGCCCCTCCTTATCTGGAAACACCATATATTTT	CASSPSLSGNTIYF
.	TRBV11-2	TRBJ2-7	few	TGTGCCAGCAGCTTAGTATACGCCCCGCTCGAGCAGTACTTC	CASSLVYAPLEQYF
.	TRBV5-1	TRBJ2-3	.	TGCGCCAGCAGCGAAGGACGGAGCCCGGGGGATACGCAGTATTTT	CASSEGRSPGDTQYF
.	TRBV5-1	TRBJ2-7	many	TGCGCCAGCAGCTTGATTGGACAGAACTACGAGCAGTACTTC	CASSLIGQNYEQYF
.	TRBV9	TRBJ1-1	many	TGTGCCAGTGGGACGGGGAACACTGAAGCTTTCTTT	CASGTGNTEAFF
.	TRBV2	TRBJ2-5	many	TGTGCCAGCAGGGCCCTAGCTTTGGGTGAGACCCAGTACTTC	CASRALALGETQYF
.	TRBV10-3	TRBJ1-1	.	TGTGCCATCGGGGACCTCTATGAAGCTTTCTTT	CAIGDLYEAFF
.	TRBV12-3/TRBV12-4	TRBJ1-2	.	TGTGCCAGCACCACACCTGAGGGGCGTCATGGCTACACCTTC	CASTTPEGRHGYTF
.	TRBV11-2	TRBJ1-5	few	TGTGCCAGCAGCTTAGACCGGTTTCAGCCCCAGCATTTT	CASSLDRFQPQHF
.	TRBV2	TRBJ2-4	.	TGTGCCAGCAGCGTGGACAGAGGATTAGCCAAAAACATTCAGTACTTC	CASSVDRGLAKNIQYF
.	TRBV5-1	TRBJ1-1	few	TGCGCCAGCAGCCTGGGGGACATTCGCGCTGAAGCTTTCTTT	CASSLGDIRAEAFF
.	TRBV12-3/TRBV12-4	TRBJ2-1	few	TGTGCCAGCAGTCGCACTGGGTCCAACAATGAGCAGTTCTTC	CASSRTGSNNEQFF
.	TRBV11-1	TRBJ1-1	.	TGTGCCAGCAGCTTAAAGGGATCGAACACTGAAGCTTTCTTT	CASSLKGSNTEAFF
TRBD1	TRBV28	TRBJ2-3	few	TGTGCCAGCAGTGTTGCAGGGGGCCCCCTGGCCCCAAAAGATACGCAGTATTTT	CASSVAGGPLAPKDTQYF
TRBD1	TRBV29-1	TRBJ2-5	.	TGCAGCGTGGAGCCTACAGGGGGCGGTGAGACCCAGTACTTC	CSVEPTGGGETQYF
.	TRBV6-2/TRBV6-3	TRBJ2-3	many	TGTGCCAGCAGTTACTCAGGCGCAGATACGCAGTATTTT	CASSYSGADTQYF
.	TRBV4-3	TRBJ1-1	many	TGCGCCAGCAGCCAAGAATTAGACCTAAACACTGAAGCTTTCTTT	CASSQELDLNTEAFF
.	TRBV7-2	TRBJ1-6	many	TGTGCCAGCAGCAGGGATCCTAATTCACCCCTCCACTTT	CASSRDPNSPLHF
.	TRBV12-3/TRBV12-4	TRBJ2-2	.	TGTGCCAGCAGTTTCCCTCATTCAACCGGGGAGCTGTTTTTT	CASSFPHSTGELFF
TRBD2	TRBV20-1	TRBJ2-3	few	TGCAGTGCTAGAGACACCCACCGGACTAGCGGGGAGTCGTATACGCAGTATTTT	CSARDTHRTSGESYTQYF
TRBD1	TRBV5-5	TRBJ2-1	few	TGTGCCAGCAGGTTGTCTATCGGGACAGGGAGTTCGAGCTCCTACAATGAGCAGTTCTTC	CASRLSIGTGSSSSYNEQFF
TRBD1	TRBV13	TRBJ2-3	many	TGTGCCAGCAGTCGCGACAGGGTCGGCACAGATACGCAGTATTTT	CASSRDRVGTDTQYF
.	TRBV6-5	TRBJ2-1	.	TGTGCCAGCAGTTACTCGGAGGCCCCGGGAGAGCAGTTCTTC	CASSYSEAPGEQFF
TRBD1	TRBV6-5	TRBJ1-1	.	TGTGCCAGCAGTTCTCCTCAGGGGGGACGTACTGAAGCTTTCTTT	CASSSPQGGRTEAFF
TRBD1	TRBV9	TRBJ1-2	few	TGTGCCAGCAGCGTAGCGGGACAGGGCGACTATGGCTACACCTTC	CASSVAGQGDYGYTF
.	TRBV7-8	TRBJ1-1	few	TGTGCCAGCAGCTTAGCTGCCCGGGGGGCGCGGACTGAAGCTTTCTTT	CASSLAARGARTEAFF
.	TRBV6-5	TRBJ2-7	once	TGTGCCAGCATCGACGGGGCTTCCTACGAGCAGTACTTC	CASIDGASYEQYF
TRBD2	TRBV6-1	TRBJ2-6	.	TGTGCCAGCAAAGGGACTAGCGGGGTTCACTACTCTGGGGCCAACGTCCTGACTTTC	CASKGTSGVHYSGANVLTF
TRBD2	TRBV27	TRBJ2-1	.	TGTGCCAGCAGTTTATCGATAAGCGGGGGGGCGTACAATGAGCAGTTCTTC	CASSLSISGGAYNEQFF
TRBD2	TRBV9	TRBJ2-3	.	TGTGCCAGCAGCATCCTACTAGCGGGGGGGCCAGATACGCAGTATTTT	CASSILLAGGPDTQYF
.	TRBV29-1	TRBJ2-3	.	TGCAGCGTTGCCGGGGCAGATACGCAGTATTTT	CSVAGADTQYF
.	TRBV6-5	TRBJ1-1	many	TGTGCCAGCAGTCAAAGAGACAGAGCGAACACTGAAGCTTTCTTT	CASSQRDRANTEAFF
TRBD2	TRBV11-2	TRBJ2-3	.	TGTGCCAGCAGCTTAACTAGCGGGGGCCCGGGGGATACGCAGTATTTT	CASSLTSGGPGDTQYF